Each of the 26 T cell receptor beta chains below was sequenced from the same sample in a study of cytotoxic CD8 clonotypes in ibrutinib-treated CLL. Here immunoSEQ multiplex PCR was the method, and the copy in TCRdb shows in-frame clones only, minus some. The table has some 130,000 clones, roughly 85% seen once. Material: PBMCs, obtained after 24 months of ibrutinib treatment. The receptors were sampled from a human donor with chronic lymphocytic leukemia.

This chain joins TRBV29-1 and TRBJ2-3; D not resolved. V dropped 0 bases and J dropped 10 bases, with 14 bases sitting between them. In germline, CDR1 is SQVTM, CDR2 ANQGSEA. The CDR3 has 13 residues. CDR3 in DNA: TGCAGCGTTGAAGATCGTCAAAACGGGCCGCAGTATTTT. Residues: CSVEDRQNGPQYF.

CDR3 sequence reads: CASGALNGELFF. The DNA for the CDR3 is TGTGCCTCCGGGGCCCTGAACGGGGAGCTGTTTTTT. This chain links TRBV19 with TRBJ2-2; either TRBD1 or TRBD2 may fit D (5 bases each). V was trimmed by 11 bases and J by 7 bases, leaving 14 bases between them. The CDR3 sequence is 12 residues long. Germline-derived CDR1 and CDR2 are LNHDA and SQIVND (reference sequence).

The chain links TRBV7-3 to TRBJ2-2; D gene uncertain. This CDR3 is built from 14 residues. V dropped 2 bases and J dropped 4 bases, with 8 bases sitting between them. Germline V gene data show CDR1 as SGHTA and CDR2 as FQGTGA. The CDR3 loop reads CASSLYERTGELFF. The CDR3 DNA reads TGTGCCAGCAGCTTATACGAGCGCACCGGGGAGCTGTTTTTT.

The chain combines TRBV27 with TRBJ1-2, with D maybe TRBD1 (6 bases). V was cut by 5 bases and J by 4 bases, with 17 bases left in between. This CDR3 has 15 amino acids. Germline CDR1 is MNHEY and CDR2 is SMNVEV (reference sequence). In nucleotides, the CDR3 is TGTGCCAGCAGTCGCGGGACACCATGGGGCTATGGCTACACCTTC. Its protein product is CASSRGTPWGYGYTF.

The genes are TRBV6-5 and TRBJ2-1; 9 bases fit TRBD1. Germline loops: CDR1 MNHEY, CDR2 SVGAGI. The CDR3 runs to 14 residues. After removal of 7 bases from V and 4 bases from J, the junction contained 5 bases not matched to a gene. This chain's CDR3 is CASMRTGVYNEQFF. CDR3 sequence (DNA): TGTGCCAGCATGAGGACAGGGGTATACAATGAGCAGTTCTTC.

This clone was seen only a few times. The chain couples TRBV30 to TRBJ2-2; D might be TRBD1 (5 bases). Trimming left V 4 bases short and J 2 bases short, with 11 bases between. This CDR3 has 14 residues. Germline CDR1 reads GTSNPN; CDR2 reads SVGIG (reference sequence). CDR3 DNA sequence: TGTGCCTGGAAAGGGGAACCTAACACCGGGGAGCTGTTTTTT. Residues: CAWKGEPNTGELFF.

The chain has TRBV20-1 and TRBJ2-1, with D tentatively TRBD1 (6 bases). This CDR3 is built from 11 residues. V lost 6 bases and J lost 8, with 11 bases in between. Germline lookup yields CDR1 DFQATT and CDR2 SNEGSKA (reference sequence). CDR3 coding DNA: TGCAGTGCGGAAGGGGGTTATGAGCAGTTCTTC. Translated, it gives CSAEGGYEQFF.

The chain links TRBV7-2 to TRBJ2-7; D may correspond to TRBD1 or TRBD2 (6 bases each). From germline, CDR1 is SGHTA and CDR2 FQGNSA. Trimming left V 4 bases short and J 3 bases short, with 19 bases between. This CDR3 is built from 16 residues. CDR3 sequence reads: CASSSPSGAGNYEQYF. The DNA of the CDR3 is TGTGCCAGCAGCTCCCCGTCGGGGGCAGGGAACTACGAGCAGTACTTC. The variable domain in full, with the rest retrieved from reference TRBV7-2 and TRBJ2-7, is GAGVSQSPSNKVTEKGKDVELRCDPISGHTALYWYRQSLGQGLEFLIYFQGNSAPDKSGLPSDRFSAERTGGSVSTLTIQRTQQEDSAVYLCASSSPSGAGNYEQYFGPGTRLTVT.

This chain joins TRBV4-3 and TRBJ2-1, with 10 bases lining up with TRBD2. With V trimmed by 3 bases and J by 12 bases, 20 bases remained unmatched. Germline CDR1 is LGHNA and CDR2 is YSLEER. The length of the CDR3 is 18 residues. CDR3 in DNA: TGCGCCAGCAGCCACCCCAGGGGGAGCGGGAGGGCCGGGTGGGTGCAGTTCTTC. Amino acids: CASSHPRGSGRAGWVQFF.

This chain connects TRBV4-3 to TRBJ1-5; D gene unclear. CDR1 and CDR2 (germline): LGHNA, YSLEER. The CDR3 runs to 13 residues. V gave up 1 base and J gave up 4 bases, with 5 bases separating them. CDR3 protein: CASSQGLNQPQHF. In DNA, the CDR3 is TGCGCCAGCAGCCAAGGTCTGAATCAGCCCCAGCATTTT.

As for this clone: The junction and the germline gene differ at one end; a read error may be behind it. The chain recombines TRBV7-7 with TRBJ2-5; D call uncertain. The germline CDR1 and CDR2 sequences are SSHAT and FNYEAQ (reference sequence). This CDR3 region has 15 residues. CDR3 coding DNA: TGTGCTAGCAGCTTAGCTGTGAGTTCGCAAGAGACCCAGTACTTC. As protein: CASSLAVSSQETQYF.

The DNA for the CDR3 is TGCAGCGCACTTGGCGGGAGCTCCTACGAGCAGTACTTC. Translation: CSALGGSSYEQYF. The rearrangement joins TRBV29-1 to TRBJ2-7; 7 positions match TRBD2. CDR1 and CDR2 (germline): SQVTM, ANQGSEA. After removal of 7 bases from V and 0 bases from J, the junction contained 6 bases not matched to a gene. The CDR3 extends over 13 amino acids.

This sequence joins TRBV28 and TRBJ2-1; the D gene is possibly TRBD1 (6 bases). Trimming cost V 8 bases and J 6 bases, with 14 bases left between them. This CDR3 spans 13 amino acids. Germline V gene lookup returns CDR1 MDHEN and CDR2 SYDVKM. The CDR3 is CASEGRGRNEQFF. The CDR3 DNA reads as TGTGCCAGCGAGGGCAGGGGTCGCAATGAGCAGTTCTTC.

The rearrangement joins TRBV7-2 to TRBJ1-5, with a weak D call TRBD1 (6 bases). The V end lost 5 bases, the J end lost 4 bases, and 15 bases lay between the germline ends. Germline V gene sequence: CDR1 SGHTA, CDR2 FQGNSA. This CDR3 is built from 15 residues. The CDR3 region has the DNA TGTGCCAGCAGCGCTGGACAGAGCGGGAATCAGCCCCAGCATTTT. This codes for CASSAGQSGNQPQHF.

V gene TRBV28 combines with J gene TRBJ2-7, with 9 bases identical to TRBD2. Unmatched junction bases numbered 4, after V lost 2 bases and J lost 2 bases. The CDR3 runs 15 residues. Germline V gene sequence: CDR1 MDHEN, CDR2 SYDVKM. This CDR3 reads CASSLASGMTYEQYF. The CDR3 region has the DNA TGTGCCAGCAGTTTAGCTAGCGGGATGACCTACGAGCAGTACTTC.

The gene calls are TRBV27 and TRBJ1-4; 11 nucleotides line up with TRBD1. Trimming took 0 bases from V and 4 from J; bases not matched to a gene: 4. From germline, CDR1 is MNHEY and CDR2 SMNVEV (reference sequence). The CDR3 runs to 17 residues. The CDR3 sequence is CASSLSGQGESNEKLFF. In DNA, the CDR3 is TGTGCCAGCAGTTTATCGGGACAGGGGGAGAGTAATGAAAAACTGTTTTTT. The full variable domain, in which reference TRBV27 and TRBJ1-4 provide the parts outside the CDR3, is EAQVTQNPRYLITVTGKKLTVTCSQNMNHEYMSWYRQDPGLGLRQIYYSMNVEVTDKGDVPEGYKVSRKEKRNFPLILESPSPNQTSLYFCASSLSGQGESNEKLFFGSGTQLSVL.

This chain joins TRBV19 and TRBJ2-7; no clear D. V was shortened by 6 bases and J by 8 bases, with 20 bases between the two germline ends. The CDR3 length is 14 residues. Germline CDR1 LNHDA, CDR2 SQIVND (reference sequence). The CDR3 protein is CASSGGSMTVQQYF. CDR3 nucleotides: TGTGCCAGTAGCGGCGGCAGCATGACGGTTCAGCAGTACTTC.

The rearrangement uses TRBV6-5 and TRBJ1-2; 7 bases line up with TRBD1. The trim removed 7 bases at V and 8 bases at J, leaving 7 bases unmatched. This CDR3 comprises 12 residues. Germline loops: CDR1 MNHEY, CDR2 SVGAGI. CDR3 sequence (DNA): TGTGCCAGCACAGGGGGAGATCGGGGCTACACCTTC. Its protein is CASTGGDRGYTF.

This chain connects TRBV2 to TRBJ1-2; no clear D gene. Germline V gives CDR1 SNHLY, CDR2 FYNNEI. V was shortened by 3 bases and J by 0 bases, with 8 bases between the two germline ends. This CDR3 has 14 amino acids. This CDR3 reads CASSEQLANYGYTF. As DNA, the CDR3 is TGTGCCAGCAGTGAGCAGCTCGCTAACTATGGCTACACCTTC.

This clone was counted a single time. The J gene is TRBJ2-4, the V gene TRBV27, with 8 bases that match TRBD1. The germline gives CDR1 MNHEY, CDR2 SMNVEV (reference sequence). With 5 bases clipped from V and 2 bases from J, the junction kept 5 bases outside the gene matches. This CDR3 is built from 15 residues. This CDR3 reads CASSARTGTKNIQYF. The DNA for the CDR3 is TGTGCCAGCAGTGCAAGGACAGGGACCAAAAACATTCAGTACTTC.

The CDR3 DNA sequence: TGTGCCAGCAGAGGGGGGGGGACAGGGGTTCAGCCCCAGCATTTT. The encoded protein is CASRGGGTGVQPQHF. V gene TRBV6-5 combines with J gene TRBJ1-5; 10 nucleotides agree with TRBD1. Trimming at V came to 6 bases and at J to 6 bases, leaving 8 bases not matched to a gene. CDR3 length: 15 amino acids. Germline lookup yields CDR1 MNHEY and CDR2 SVGAGI.

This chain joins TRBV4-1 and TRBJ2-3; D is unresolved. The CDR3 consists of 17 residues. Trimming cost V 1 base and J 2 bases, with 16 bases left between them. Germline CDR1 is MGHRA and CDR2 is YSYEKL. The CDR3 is CASSQASSTVATDTQYF. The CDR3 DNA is TGCGCCAGCAGCCAAGCGAGTAGTACAGTTGCCACAGATACGCAGTATTTT.

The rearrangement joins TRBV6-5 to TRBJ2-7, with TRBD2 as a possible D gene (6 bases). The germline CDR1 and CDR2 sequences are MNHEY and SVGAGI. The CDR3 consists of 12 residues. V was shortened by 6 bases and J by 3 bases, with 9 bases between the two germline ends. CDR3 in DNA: TGTGCCAGCAGCCCGCGGGGCTACGAGCAGTACTTC. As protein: CASSPRGYEQYF.

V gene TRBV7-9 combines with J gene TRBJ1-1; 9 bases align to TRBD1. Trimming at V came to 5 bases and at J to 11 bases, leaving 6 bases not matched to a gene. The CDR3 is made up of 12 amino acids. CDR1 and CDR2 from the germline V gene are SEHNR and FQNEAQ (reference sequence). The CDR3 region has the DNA TGTGCCAGCAGCCCTGGACAGGGGCGCGCTTTCTTT. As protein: CASSPGQGRAFF.

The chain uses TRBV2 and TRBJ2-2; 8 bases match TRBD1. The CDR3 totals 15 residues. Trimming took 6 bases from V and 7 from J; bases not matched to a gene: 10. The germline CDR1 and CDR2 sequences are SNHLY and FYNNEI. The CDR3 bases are TGTGCCAGCAGCTTGGACAGGGAGGCGGGCGGGGAGCTGTTTTTT. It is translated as CASSLDREAGGELFF. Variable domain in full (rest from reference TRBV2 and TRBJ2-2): EPEVTQTPSHQVTQMGQEVILRCVPISNHLYFYWYRQILGQKVEFLVSFYNNEISEKSEIFDDQFSVERPDGSNFTLKIRSTKLEDSAMYFCASSLDREAGGELFFGEGSRLTVL.

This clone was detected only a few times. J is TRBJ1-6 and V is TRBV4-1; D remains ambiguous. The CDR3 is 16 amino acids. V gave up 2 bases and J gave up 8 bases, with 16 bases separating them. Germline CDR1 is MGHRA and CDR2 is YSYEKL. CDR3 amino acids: CASSQSSGAVYSPLHF. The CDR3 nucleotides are TGCGCCAGCAGCCAATCATCCGGCGCCGTTTATTCACCCCTCCACTTT.